This TCR beta chain appears in the sequencing data of a study of T cells in Graves' hyperthyroidism and ophthalmopathy. TCR beta CDR3 regions were amplified from RNA transcripts. First-round RT-PCR of the TCR CDR3 relied on the HTBI primer set. TCRdb independently ran MiXCR on the multiplex PCR reads; one entry per CDR3 protein. Of hundreds of thousands of distinct CDR3 sequences listed, about 15% were seen once; the top ten hold around 9.6%. In patients aged 18 to 65, hyperthyroidism was newly diagnosed, with duration under 2 months. Patients having uncontrolled infection, another autoimmune disease, pregnancy or lactation were not included. It was approximately 9.7 ml of fresh peripheral blood that supplied the PBMCs. The sample holds many counts of this clonotype. The sequence came from a woman in her late teens or twenties with Graves' hyperthyroidism. The sample was blood.

The CDR3 DNA is TGTGCCAGCACCCAGGCGGGACTAGCGGGAGACTACGAGCAGTACTTC. Protein sequence: CASTQAGLAGDYEQYF. The chain is built from TRBV6-1 and TRBJ2-7; 14 nucleotides line up with TRBD2. Germline V CDR1 and CDR2: MNHNS, SASEGT. V gave up 7 bases and J gave up 3 bases; unmatched junction bases: 8. The CDR3 contains 16 residues.